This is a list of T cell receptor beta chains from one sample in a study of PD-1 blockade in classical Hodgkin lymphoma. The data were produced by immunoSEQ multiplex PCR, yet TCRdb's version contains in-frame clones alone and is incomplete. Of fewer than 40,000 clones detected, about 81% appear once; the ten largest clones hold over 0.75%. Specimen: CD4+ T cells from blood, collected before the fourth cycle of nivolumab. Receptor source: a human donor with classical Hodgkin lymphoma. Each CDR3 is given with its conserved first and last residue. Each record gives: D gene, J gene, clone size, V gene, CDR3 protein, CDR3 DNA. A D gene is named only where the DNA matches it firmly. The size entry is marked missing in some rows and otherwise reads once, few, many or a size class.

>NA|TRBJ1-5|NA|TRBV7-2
CASSLVQGGQPQHF
TGTGCCAGCAGCCTAGTTCAGGGAGGTCAGCCCCAGCATTTT
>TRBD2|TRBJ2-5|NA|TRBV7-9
CASSPLTGTTQSETQYF
TGTGCCAGCAGCCCACTCACCGGGACTACGCAGTCAGAGACCCAGTACTTC
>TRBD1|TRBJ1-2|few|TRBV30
CAWTRDRDYGYTF
TGTGCCTGGACCCGGGACAGGGATTATGGCTACACCTTC
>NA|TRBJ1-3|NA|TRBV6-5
CASREGGSGNTIYF
TGTGCCAGCAGGGAGGGGGGGTCTGGAAACACCATATATTTT
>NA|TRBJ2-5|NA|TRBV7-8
CASSPRPLGSETQYF
TGTGCCAGCAGCCCCAGGCCGCTGGGCAGTGAGACCCAGTACTTC
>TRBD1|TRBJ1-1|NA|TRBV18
CASSGTGANTEAFF
TGTGCCAGCTCAGGGACAGGGGCGAACACTGAAGCTTTCTTT
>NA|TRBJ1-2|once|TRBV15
CATSRPGPPYGYTF
TGTGCCACCAGCCGTCCAGGGCCCCCCTATGGCTACACCTTC
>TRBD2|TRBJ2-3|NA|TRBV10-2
CASGGGASGGTDTQYF
TGCGCCAGCGGGGGTGGGGCTAGCGGGGGCACAGATACGCAGTATTTT
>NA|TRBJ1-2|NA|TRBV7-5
CVRSLGQNYYGYTF
TGTGTCAGAAGCCTGGGACAGAACTACTATGGCTACACCTTC
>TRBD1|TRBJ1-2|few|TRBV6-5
CASSPPGGYGYTF
TGTGCCAGCAGTCCCCCAGGGGGTTATGGCTACACCTTC
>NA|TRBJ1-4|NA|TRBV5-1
CASSLAGVGNEKLFF
TGCGCCAGCAGCTTGGCAGGGGTGGGAAATGAAAAACTGTTTTTT
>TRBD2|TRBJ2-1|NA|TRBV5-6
CASSLITLAGGYNEQFF
TGTGCCAGCAGCCTTATCACACTAGCGGGGGGTTACAATGAGCAGTTCTTC
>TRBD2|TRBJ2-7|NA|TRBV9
CASSFGGDVSEQYF
TGTGCCAGCAGCTTCGGGGGGGATGTCTCCGAGCAGTACTTC
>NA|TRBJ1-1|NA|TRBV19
CASSNPKGSRNTEAFF
TGTGCCAGTAGTAATCCCAAGGGAAGCCGGAACACTGAAGCTTTCTTT
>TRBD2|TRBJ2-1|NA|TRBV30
CAFSRGSSYNEQFF
TGTGCCTTCTCCCGCGGGAGCTCCTACAATGAGCAGTTCTTC
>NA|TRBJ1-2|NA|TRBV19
CASSIFGQGNYGYTF
TGTGCCAGTAGTATCTTTGGGCAGGGAAACTATGGCTACACCTTC
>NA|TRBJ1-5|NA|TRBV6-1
CASSESVGNQPQHF
TGTGCCAGCAGTGAATCAGTGGGGAATCAGCCCCAGCATTTT
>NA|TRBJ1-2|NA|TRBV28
CASSLAGGRPPNYGYTF
TGTGCCAGCAGTTTAGCCGGGGGCCGACCCCCTAACTATGGCTACACCTTC
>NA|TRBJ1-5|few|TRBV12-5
CASGQISNQPQHF
TGTGCTAGTGGTCAGATAAGCAATCAGCCCCAGCATTTT
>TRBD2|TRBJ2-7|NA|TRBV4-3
CASSHTSGGYEQYF
TGCGCCAGCAGCCATACTAGCGGGGGCTACGAGCAGTACTTC
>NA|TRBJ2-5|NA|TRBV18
CASSPGRSETQYF
TGTGCCAGCTCACCAGGCAGGTCGGAGACCCAGTACTTC
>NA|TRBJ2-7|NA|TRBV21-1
CASRPGLTSYEQYF
TGTGCCAGCAGACCGGGACTAACTTCCTACGAGCAGTACTTC
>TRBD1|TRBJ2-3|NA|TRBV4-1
CASSLDPGQGTTDTQYF
TGCGCCAGCAGCCTTGATCCGGGACAGGGGACGACAGATACGCAGTATTTT
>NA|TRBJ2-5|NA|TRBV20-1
CSASGAETQYF
TGCAGTGCTAGCGGGGCAGAGACCCAGTACTTC
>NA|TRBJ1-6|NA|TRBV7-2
CASSLGRNNSPLHF
TGTGCCAGCAGCTTAGGACGGAATAATTCACCCCTCCACTTT
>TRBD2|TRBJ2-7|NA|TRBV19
CASSLGGGPGEQYF
TGTGCCAGTAGTTTGGGCGGGGGGCCCGGCGAGCAGTACTTC
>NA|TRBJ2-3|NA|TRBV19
CASSIYQSTDTQYF
TGTGCCAGTAGTATTTACCAAAGCACAGATACGCAGTATTTT
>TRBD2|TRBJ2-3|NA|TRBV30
CAWSVGGGATDTQYF
TGTGCCTGGAGTGTCGGCGGGGGGGCAACAGATACGCAGTATTTT
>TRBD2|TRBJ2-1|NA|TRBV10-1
CASSLAGLSYNEQFF
TGCGCCAGCAGCCTAGCGGGGCTCTCCTACAATGAGCAGTTCTTC
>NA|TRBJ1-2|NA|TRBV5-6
CASSPLGGSYGYTF
TGTGCCAGCAGCCCTCTTGGGGGATCGTACGGCTACACCTTC
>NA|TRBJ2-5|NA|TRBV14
CASSQVKGERETQYF
TGTGCCAGCAGCCAAGTCAAAGGGGAACGGGAGACCCAGTACTTC
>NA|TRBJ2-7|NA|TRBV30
CAWSVGSTYEQYF
TGTGCCTGGAGTGTGGGCAGCACCTACGAGCAGTACTTC
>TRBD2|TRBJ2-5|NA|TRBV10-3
CATGLAGGEETQYF
TGTGCCACCGGACTAGCGGGGGGCGAAGAGACCCAGTACTTC
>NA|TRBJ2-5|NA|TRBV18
CASSNSGTTETQYF
TGTGCCAGCTCTAACTCCGGTACCACAGAGACCCAGTACTTC
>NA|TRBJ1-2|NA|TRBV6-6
CASDGQRNLYGYTF
TGTGCCAGCGACGGACAGAGGAACCTCTATGGCTACACCTTC
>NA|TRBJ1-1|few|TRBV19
CASSTRLNTEAFF
TGTGCCAGTAGTACCCGACTTAACACTGAAGCTTTCTTT
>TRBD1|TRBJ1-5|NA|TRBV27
CASRGQYSNQPQHF
TGTGCCAGCAGGGGACAGTATAGCAATCAGCCCCAGCATTTT
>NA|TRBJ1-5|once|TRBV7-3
CASSLTGGGGPQHF
TGTGCCAGCAGCTTAACAGGGGGAGGTGGGCCCCAGCATTTT
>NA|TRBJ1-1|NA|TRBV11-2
CASSLSLGRDTEAFF
TGTGCCAGCAGCCTTAGCCTAGGGCGGGACACTGAAGCTTTCTTT
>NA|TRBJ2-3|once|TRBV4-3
CASSQEERGTDTQYF
TGCGCCAGCAGCCAAGAGGAGCGGGGCACAGATACGCAGTATTTT
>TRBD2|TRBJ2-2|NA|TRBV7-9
CASSLVGVAGVNTGELFF
TGTGCCAGCAGCTTAGTGGGAGTAGCGGGGGTCAACACCGGGGAGCTGTTTTTT
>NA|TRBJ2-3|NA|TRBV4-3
CASSLLGTTDTQYF
TGCGCCAGCAGCCTTTTGGGGACCACAGATACGCAGTATTTT
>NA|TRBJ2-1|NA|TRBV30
CAWTGTGSYNEQFF
TGTGCCTGGACGGGCACAGGGTCATACAATGAGCAGTTCTTC
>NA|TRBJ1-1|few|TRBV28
CASRIQRTEAFF
TGTGCCAGCAGGATACAGCGAACTGAAGCTTTCTTT
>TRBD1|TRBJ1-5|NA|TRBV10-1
CASRADRASNQPQHF
TGCGCCAGCAGGGCGGACAGGGCTAGCAATCAGCCCCAGCATTTT
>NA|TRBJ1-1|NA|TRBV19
CASSHENTEAFF
TGTGCCAGTAGTCACGAGAACACTGAAGCTTTCTTT
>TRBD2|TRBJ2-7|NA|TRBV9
CASSVVGASGVYEQYF
TGTGCCAGCAGCGTAGTTGGGGCTAGCGGGGTTTACGAGCAGTACTTC
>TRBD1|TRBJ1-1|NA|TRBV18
CASSFDRGGNTEAFF
TGTGCCAGCTCATTTGACAGGGGGGGAAACACTGAAGCTTTCTTT
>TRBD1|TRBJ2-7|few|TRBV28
CASSFDRDYEQYF
TGTGCCAGCAGTTTCGACAGGGACTACGAGCAGTACTTC
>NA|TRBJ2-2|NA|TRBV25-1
CASSGFVPTNTGELFF
TGTGCCAGCAGTGGTTTCGTACCCACGAACACCGGGGAGCTGTTTTTT
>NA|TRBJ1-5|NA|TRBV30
CAWSVREGIGVQPQHF
TGTGCCTGGAGTGTGAGAGAGGGTATTGGAGTTCAGCCCCAGCATTTT
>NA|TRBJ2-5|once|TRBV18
CASAPSEGKTQYF
TGTGCCAGCGCCCCGTCTGAGGGGAAGACCCAGTACTTC
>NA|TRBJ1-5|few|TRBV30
CAWATWVGQPQHF
TGTGCCTGGGCGACATGGGTGGGGCAGCCCCAGCATTTT